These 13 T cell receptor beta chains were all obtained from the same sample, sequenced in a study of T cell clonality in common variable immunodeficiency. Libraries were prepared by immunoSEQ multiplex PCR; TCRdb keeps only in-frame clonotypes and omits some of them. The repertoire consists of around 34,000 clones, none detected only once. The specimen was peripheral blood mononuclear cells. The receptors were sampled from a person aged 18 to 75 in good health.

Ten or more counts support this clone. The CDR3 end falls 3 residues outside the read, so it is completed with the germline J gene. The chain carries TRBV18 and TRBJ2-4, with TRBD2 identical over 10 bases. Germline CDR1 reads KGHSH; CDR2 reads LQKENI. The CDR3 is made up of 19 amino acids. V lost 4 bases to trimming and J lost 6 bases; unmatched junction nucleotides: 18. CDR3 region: CASSLRSPQLAGDINIQYF. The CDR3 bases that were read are TGTGCCAGCTCACTCCGGTCGCCCCAGCTAGCGGGAGATATAAACATT.

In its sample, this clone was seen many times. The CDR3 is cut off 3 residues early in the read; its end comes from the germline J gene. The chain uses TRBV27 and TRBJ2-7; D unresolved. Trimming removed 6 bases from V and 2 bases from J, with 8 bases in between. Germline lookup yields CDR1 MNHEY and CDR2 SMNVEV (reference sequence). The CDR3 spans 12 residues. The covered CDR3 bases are TGTGCCAGCAGCCTCTCCCCCTACGAG. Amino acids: CASSLSPYE. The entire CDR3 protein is CASSLSPYEQYF.

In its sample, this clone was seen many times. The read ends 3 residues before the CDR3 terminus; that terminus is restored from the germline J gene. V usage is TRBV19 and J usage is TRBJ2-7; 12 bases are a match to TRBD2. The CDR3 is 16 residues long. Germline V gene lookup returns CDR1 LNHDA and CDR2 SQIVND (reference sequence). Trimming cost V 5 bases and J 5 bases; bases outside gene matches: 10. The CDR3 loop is CASSWSSGRAVNEQYF. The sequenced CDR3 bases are TGTGCCAGTAGTTGGTCTAGCGGGAGGGCCGTAAACGAG.

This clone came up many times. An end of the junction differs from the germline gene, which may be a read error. This CDR3 reads CASSPTDANYGYTF. The CDR3 DNA, read in part, is TGCGCCAGCAGCCCCACAGACGCGAACTATGGC. This sequence joins TRBV4-2 and TRBJ1-2; D is unresolved. The read comes to an end 3 residues before the CDR3 does, leaving the germline J gene to fill in the end. The CDR3 has 14 residues. Germline V gene data show CDR1 as LGHNA and CDR2 as YNFKEQ.

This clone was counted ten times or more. CDR3 residues: CASSPGLAEINEQFF. Partial CDR3 DNA: TGTGCCAGCTCGCCGGGACTAGCGGAAATCAATGAG. The chain carries TRBV18 and TRBJ2-1; 11 nucleotides agree with TRBD2. The read ends 3 residues early relative to the CDR3; the germline J gene fills the gap. The V gene end was trimmed by 6 bases and the J gene end by 6 bases; junction bases not matched to a gene: 7. The CDR3 length is 15 residues. The germline gives CDR1 KGHSH, CDR2 LQKENI.

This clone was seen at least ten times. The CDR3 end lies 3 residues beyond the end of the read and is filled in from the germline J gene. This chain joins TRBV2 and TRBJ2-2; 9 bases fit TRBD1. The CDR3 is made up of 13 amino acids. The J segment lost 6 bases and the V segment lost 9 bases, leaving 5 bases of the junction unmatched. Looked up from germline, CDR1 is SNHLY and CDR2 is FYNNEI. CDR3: CASRQGVSGELFF. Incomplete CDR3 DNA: TGTGCCAGTAGACAGGGGGTGTCCGGGGAG.

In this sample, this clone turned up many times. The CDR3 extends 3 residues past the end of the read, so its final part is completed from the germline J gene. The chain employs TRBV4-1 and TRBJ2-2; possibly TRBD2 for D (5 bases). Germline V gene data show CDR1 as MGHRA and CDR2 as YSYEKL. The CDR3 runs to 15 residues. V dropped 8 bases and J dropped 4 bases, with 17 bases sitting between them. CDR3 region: CASAGLLARTGELFF. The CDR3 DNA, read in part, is TGCGCCAGCGCCGGCTTGCTAGCCCGCACCGGGGAG.

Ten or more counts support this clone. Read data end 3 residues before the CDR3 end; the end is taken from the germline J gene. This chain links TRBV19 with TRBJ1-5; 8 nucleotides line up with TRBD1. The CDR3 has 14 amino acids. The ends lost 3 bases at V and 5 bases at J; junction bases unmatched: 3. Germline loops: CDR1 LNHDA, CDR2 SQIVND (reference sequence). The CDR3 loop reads CASSIRTGHQPQHF. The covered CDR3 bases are TGTGCCAGTAGTATTCGGACAGGGCATCAGCCC.

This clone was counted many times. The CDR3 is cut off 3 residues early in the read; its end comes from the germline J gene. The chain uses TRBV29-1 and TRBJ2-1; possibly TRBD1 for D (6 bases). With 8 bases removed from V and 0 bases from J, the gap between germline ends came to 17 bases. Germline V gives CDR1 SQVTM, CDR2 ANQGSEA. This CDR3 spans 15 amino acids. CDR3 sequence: CSTQGQISSYNEQFF. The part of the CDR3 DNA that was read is TGCAGCACTCAAGGACAGATTAGCTCCTACAATGAG.

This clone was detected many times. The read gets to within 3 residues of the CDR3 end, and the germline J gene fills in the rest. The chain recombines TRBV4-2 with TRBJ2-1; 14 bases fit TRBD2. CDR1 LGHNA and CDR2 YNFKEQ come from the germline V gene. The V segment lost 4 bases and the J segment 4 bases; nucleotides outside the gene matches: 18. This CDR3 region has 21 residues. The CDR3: CASSLPPTGTSGSLGYNEQFF. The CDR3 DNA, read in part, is TGTGCCAGCAGCCTTCCCCCGACCGGGACTAGCGGGAGTCTTGGGTACAATGAG.

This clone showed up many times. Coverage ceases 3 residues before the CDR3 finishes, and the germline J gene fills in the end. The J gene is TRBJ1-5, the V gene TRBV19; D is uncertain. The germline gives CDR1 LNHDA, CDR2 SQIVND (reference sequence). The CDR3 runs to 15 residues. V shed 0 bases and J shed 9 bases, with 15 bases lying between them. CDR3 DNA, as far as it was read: TGTGCCAGTAGTATAGAAAGGGTGGCAGGCTGGCCC. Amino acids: CASSIERVAGWP. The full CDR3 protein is CASSIERVAGWPQHF. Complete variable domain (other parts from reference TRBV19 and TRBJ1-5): DGGITQSPKYLFRKEGQNVTLSCEQNLNHDAMYWYRQDPGQGLRLIYYSQIVNDFQKGDIAEGYSVSREKKESFPLTVTSAQKNPTAFYLCASSIERVAGWPQHFGDGTRLSIL.

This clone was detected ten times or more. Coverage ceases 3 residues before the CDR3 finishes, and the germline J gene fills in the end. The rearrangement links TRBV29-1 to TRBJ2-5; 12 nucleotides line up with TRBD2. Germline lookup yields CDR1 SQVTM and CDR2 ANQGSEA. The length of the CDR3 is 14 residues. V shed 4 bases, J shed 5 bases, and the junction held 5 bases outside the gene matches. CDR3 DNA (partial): TGCAGCGTTGCGCTAGCGGGAGGGCGTGAGACC. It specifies CSVALAGGRET. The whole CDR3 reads CSVALAGGRETQYF.

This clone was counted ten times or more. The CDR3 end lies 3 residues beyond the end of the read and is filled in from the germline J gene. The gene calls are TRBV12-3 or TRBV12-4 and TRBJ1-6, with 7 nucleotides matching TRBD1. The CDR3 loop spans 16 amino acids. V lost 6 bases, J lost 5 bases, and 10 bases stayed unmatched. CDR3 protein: CASSRKGTGDNSPLHF. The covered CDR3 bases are TGTGCCAGCAGCCGAAAAGGTACAGGGGATAATTCACCC.